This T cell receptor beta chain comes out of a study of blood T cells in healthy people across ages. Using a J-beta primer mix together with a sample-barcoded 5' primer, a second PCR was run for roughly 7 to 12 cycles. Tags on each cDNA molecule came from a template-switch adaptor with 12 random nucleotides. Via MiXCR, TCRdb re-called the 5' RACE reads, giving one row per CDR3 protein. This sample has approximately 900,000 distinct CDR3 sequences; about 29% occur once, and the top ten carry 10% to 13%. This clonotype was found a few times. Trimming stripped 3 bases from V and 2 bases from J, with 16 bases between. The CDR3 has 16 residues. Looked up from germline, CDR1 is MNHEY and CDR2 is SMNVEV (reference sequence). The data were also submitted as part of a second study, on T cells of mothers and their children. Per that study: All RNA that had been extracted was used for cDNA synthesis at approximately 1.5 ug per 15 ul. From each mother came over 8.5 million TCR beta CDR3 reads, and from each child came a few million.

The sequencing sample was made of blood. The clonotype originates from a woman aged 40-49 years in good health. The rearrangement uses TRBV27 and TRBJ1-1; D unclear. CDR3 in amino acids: CASSFWGSRENTEAFF. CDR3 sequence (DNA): TGTGCCAGCAGTTTTTGGGGAAGCCGGGAAAACACTGAAGCTTTCTTT.